The clone carrying this T cell receptor (beta chain) was seen repeatedly, ten times or more. Its matching antigen is unknown. Each CDR3 protein gets one entry after TCRdb re-called the RT-PCR reads with MiXCR. The sample consists of about 780,000 distinct CDR3 sequences, 15% to 20% of them appearing once. This sample stems from a study of response to subunit inactivated influenza vaccine. General study findings and limits: Each seasonal flu vaccination may recruit only limited new T cells, authors suggested.

There are 14 residues in the CDR3. The germline V gene has CDR1 DFQATT and CDR2 SNEGSKA (reference sequence). The V end was cut by 0 bases, the J end by 0 bases, with 9 bases between. The TCR comes from a man aged 50-60 years who received an inactivated influenza vaccine. Source: PBMCs from blood, taken 5 days after vaccination. This chain uses TRBV20-1 with TRBJ2-7; D is uncertain. Here the CDR3 DNA reads TGCAGTGCTAGAGATCGGAAAGGCTCCTACGAGCAGTACTTC. This sequence encodes CSARDRKGSYEQYF.